This record covers a single T cell receptor (beta chain). Study processing details: Amplification of reference gene primers provided the estimated nucleated cell counts. The table came from immunoSEQ multiplex PCR; TCRdb's copy has only in-frame clones and leaves some out. V and J calls and clone size are as listed in that table; D and trimming were resolved from the DNA. The sample lists about 190,000 clones, about nine tenths occurring once. The sample is drawn from a study of blood T cell repertoires in COVID-19. Study in general: Acute and convalescent COVID-19 samples came from the United States, Italy and Spain. Sample material is recorded as cDNA or gDNA derived from T cells, B-cell-depleted T cells, or PBMCs.

CDR3 length: 15 residues. CDR1 and CDR2 from the germline V gene are DFQATT and SNEGSKA (reference sequence). The ends lost 3 bases at V and 8 bases at J; junction bases unmatched: 6. What was sequenced was peripheral blood. The V call is TRBV20-1, the J call TRBJ2-1, with 14 positions matching TRBD2. The TCR originated in a man in his 70s with active or convalescent COVID-19. CDR3 protein: CSASPTSGGADEQFF. CDR3 in DNA: TGCAGTGCTAGTCCGACTAGCGGGGGGGCAGATGAGCAGTTCTTC.